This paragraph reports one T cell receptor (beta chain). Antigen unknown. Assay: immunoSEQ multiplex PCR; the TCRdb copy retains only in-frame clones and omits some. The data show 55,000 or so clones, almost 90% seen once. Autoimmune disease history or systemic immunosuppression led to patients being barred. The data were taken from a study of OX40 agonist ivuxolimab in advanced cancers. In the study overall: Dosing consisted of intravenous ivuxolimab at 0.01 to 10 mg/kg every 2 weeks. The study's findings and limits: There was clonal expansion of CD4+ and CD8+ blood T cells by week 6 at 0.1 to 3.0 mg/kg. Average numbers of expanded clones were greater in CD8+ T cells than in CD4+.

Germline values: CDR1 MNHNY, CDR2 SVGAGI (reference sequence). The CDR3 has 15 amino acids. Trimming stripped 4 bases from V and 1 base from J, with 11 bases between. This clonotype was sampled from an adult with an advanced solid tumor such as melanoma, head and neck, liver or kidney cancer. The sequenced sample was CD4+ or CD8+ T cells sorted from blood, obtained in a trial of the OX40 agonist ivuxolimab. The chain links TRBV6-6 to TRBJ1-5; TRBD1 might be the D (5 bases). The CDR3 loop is CASSSSGLSNQPQHF. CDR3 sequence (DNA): TGTGCCAGCAGTTCCTCGGGGCTAAGCAATCAGCCCCAGCATTTT.